Shown below are 14 T cell receptor beta chains from a single sample sequenced in a study of shared clonotypes between healthy human individuals. Only in-frame clones appear in the TCRdb table, and some are missing; sequencing was by immunoSEQ multiplex PCR. The data show 2.5 million or so clones, 85% to 95% seen once. Sample: naive CD4+ T cells sorted from blood. As to subset: CD45RA+ positively selected. The receptors originated from a man aged 18 to 30 in good health.

This clone was seen just once. This chain joins TRBV5-1 and TRBJ1-4, with D perhaps TRBD1 (5 bases). Deletions cut 0 bases from V and 7 bases from J, with 13 bases between. Germline CDR1 reads SGHRS; CDR2 reads YFSETQ. The CDR3 consists of 15 residues. CDR3 nucleotides: TGCGCCAGCAGCTTGGAACATCCTGGGGGTGAAAAACTGTTTTTT. Amino acid sequence: CASSLEHPGGEKLFF.

V gene TRBV5-1 combines with J gene TRBJ2-7; perhaps TRBD1 as D (5 bases). Germline values: CDR1 SGHRS, CDR2 YFSETQ. Trimming stripped 1 base from V and 6 bases from J, with 14 bases between. This CDR3 spans 14 amino acids. For the CDR3, the DNA is TGCGCCAGCAGCTTGATATTAGGGGTCGGCGAGCAGTACTTC. It translates to CASSLILGVGEQYF.

The rearrangement joins TRBV6-5 to TRBJ2-7; D tentatively fits TRBD1 or TRBD2 (5 bases each). Trimming pared 1 base from V and 6 bases from J, leaving 10 bases between. The CDR3 has 13 residues. CDR1 and CDR2 from the germline V gene are MNHEY and SVGAGI. CDR3 sequence (DNA): TGTGCCAGCAGTTACTTCCCAGGGAGCGAGCAGTACTTC. Protein: CASSYFPGSEQYF.

The rearrangement links TRBV18 to TRBJ2-2; D remains unclear. This CDR3 region has 14 residues. The germline V gene encodes CDR1 KGHSH and CDR2 LQKENI. The V and J ends lost 3 bases and 3 bases respectively, with 8 bases between them. The CDR3 protein is CASSPHAYTGELFF. The CDR3 coding sequence is TGTGCCAGCTCACCCCACGCTTACACCGGGGAGCTGTTTTTT.

Notes on this clone: This specimen includes other DNA sequences encoding the same CDR3. The chain joins TRBV2 to TRBJ1-2; TRBD1 might be the D (6 bases). V lost 6 bases and J lost 5, with 10 bases in between. This CDR3 is built from 12 residues. Germline values: CDR1 SNHLY, CDR2 FYNNEI. The CDR3 sequence: CASSETGYGYTF. The CDR3 DNA follows: TGTGCCAGCAGCGAGACAGGATATGGCTACACCTTC.

J is TRBJ2-1 and V is TRBV9, with D possibly TRBD1 on 5 matching bases. Germline V gene sequence: CDR1 SGDLS, CDR2 YYNGEE. V lost 2 bases to trimming and J lost 6 bases, with 9 bases between them. There are 13 residues in the CDR3. CDR3 DNA sequence: TGTGCCAGCAGCGTTCAGGGTACCAATGAGCAGTTCTTC. Protein product: CASSVQGTNEQFF.

The chain employs TRBV6-6 and TRBJ2-1; a weak D match, TRBD2 (6 bases). Trimming cost V 5 bases and J 5 bases, with 19 bases left between them. This CDR3 spans 16 amino acids. Germline CDR1 reads MNHNY; CDR2 reads SVGAGI (reference sequence). CDR3 coding DNA: TGTGCCAGCAGTCCGCCCCTAGCGTTTAGGGACAATGAGCAGTTCTTC. Residues: CASSPPLAFRDNEQFF.

Of note for this clone: Different DNA sequences within this sample yield the same CDR3. The V and J genes are TRBV6-6 and TRBJ1-5, with TRBD1 as a possible D gene (6 bases). The CDR3 extends over 14 amino acids. The germline gives CDR1 MNHNY, CDR2 SVGAGI (reference sequence). V was clipped by 5 bases and J by 0 bases, with 8 bases between them. CDR3 in DNA: TGTGCCAGCAGTAAGACAGGTAGCAATCAGCCCCAGCATTTT. It translates to CASSKTGSNQPQHF.

The rearrangement uses TRBV9 and TRBJ2-3, with 16 bases lining up with TRBD2. The germline V gene encodes CDR1 SGDLS and CDR2 YYNGEE. V was pared by 4 bases and J by 1 base, with 9 bases of the junction left unmatched. The CDR3 runs to 19 residues. The CDR3 spells CASSPGTSGGAGGTDTQYF. CDR3 coding DNA: TGTGCCAGCAGCCCCGGGACTAGCGGGGGGGCAGGCGGCACAGATACGCAGTATTTT.

Of note for this clone: At the DNA level, this CDR3 is encoded by other sequences in the same sample as well. The chain uses TRBV30 and TRBJ2-3; D not resolved. The CDR3 has 13 residues. Germline CDR1 reads GTSNPN; CDR2 reads SVGIG (reference sequence). Trimming stripped 0 bases from V and 0 bases from J, with 4 bases between. The CDR3 sequence: CAWSVLSTDTQYF. The CDR3 nucleotides read TGTGCCTGGAGTGTACTGAGCACAGATACGCAGTATTTT.

The CDR3 here is CASSPTSGRVGETQYF. As DNA, the CDR3 is TGTGCCAGTAGCCCCACTAGCGGGAGGGTTGGAGAGACCCAGTACTTC. The rearrangement joins TRBV19 to TRBJ2-5, with 13 bases aligning to TRBD2. Germline CDR1 reads LNHDA; CDR2 reads SQIVND (reference sequence). The CDR3 loop spans 16 amino acids. After removal of 6 bases from V and 4 bases from J, the junction contained 8 bases not matched to a gene.

The chain is built from TRBV19 and TRBJ2-5, with D possibly TRBD2 on 6 matching bases. CDR1 LNHDA and CDR2 SQIVND come from the germline V gene (reference sequence). This CDR3 is built from 12 residues. Trimming cost V 11 bases and J 2 bases, with 12 bases left between them. CDR3: CAAGLPQETQYF. In DNA, the CDR3 is TGTGCCGCGGGGCTACCTCAAGAGACCCAGTACTTC.

This clone was found once. The V gene is TRBV19, the J gene TRBJ1-5; tentatively, D is TRBD1 (5 bases). The CDR3 is 15 residues long. Germline-derived CDR1 and CDR2 are LNHDA and SQIVND (reference sequence). With 8 bases removed from V and 0 bases from J, the gap between germline ends came to 14 bases. CDR3 amino acids: CASGMTENSNQPQHF. CDR3 coding DNA: TGTGCCAGTGGGATGACAGAGAATAGCAATCAGCCCCAGCATTTT.

The J gene is TRBJ1-1, the V gene TRBV19; 7 bases are a match to TRBD1. The CDR3 is 17 residues long. Trimming took 2 bases from V and 4 from J; bases not matched to a gene: 13. CDR1 and CDR2 from the germline V gene are LNHDA and SQIVND (reference sequence). The CDR3 sequence is CASSIRTTGERGTEAFF. The DNA of the CDR3 is TGTGCCAGTAGTATAAGGACTACAGGGGAGCGGGGCACTGAAGCTTTCTTT.